The 7 T cell receptor beta chains below come from one sample, sequenced in a study of T-cell memory formation after mild COVID-19. TCRdb analysed the 5' RACE reads with MiXCR anew, one entry per CDR3 protein. The table shows about 250,000 distinct CDR3 sequences, with 15% to 17% occurring only once. Material for sequencing was PBMCs or a T cell subset sorted from them (not recorded which). These receptors were taken from an adult woman who had mild COVID-19 (a few samples of this study predate the infection). Cell type and time point are not known.

The chain combines TRBV4-3 with TRBJ2-5, with 8 bases lining up with TRBD2. The CDR3 spans 16 residues. CDR1 is LGHNA, CDR2 YSLEER, per germline. V lost 1 base to trimming and J lost 5 bases; unmatched junction nucleotides: 9. CDR3 coding DNA: TGCGCCAGCAGCCAAGGTTCGGCGGGAGGATTGGAGACCCAGTACTTC. Amino acid sequence: CASSQGSAGGLETQYF.

Written as DNA, the CDR3 is TGTGCCAGCAGTGCCTACAGGGACGCCAATGAAAAACTGTTTTTT. Its translation: CASSAYRDANEKLFF. V usage is TRBV12-3 or TRBV12-4 and J usage is TRBJ1-4; tentative D call: TRBD1 (6 bases). The CDR3 is 15 amino acids. Trimming cost V 5 bases and J 5 bases, with 15 bases left between them.

The chain uses TRBV7-2 and TRBJ1-2, with TRBD1 identical over 7 bases. This CDR3 region has 15 residues. Germline V gives CDR1 SGHTA, CDR2 FQGNSA. The J segment lost 2 bases and the V segment lost 0 bases, leaving 3 bases of the junction unmatched. The CDR3: CASSLARRGNYGYTF. Written as DNA, the CDR3 is TGTGCCAGCAGCTTAGCGCGCAGGGGGAACTATGGCTACACCTTC.

CDR3 nucleotides: TGTGCCAGCGGTGGACAGTTGGGGAATGAGCAGTTCTTC. This sequence encodes CASGGQLGNEQFF. V gene TRBV7-2 combines with J gene TRBJ2-1; D is perhaps TRBD1 (6 bases). Germline lookup yields CDR1 SGHTA and CDR2 FQGNSA. V was clipped by 8 bases and J by 7 bases, with 15 bases between them. The length of the CDR3 is 13 residues.

This clonotype was seen a few times. The CDR3 DNA reads as TGCAGTGCCCGACATGGGCGGAACATTCAGTACTTC. Encoded protein: CSARHGRNIQYF. The chain joins TRBV20-1 to TRBJ2-4; D unclear. The germline gives CDR1 DFQATT, CDR2 SNEGSKA (reference sequence). The CDR3 runs 12 residues. V lost 6 bases and J lost 7, with 13 bases in between.

This chain connects TRBV6-2 or TRBV6-3 to TRBJ1-5, with D perhaps TRBD1 (6 bases). CDR1 MNHEY and CDR2 SVGEGT come from the germline V gene. This CDR3 spans 15 amino acids. Trimming stripped 6 bases from V and 1 base from J, with 13 bases between. CDR3 nucleotide sequence: TGTGCCAGCAGACTCGGACAGTACAGCAATCAGCCCCAGCATTTT. Amino acid sequence: CASRLGQYSNQPQHF.

The chain carries TRBV10-3 and TRBJ1-1, with D tentatively TRBD1 (5 bases). Germline lookup yields CDR1 ENHRY and CDR2 SYGVKD. The CDR3 totals 15 residues. Trimming left V 0 bases short and J 3 bases short, with 11 bases between. The CDR3 spells CAISESGARDTEAFF. Here the CDR3 DNA reads TGTGCCATCAGTGAGTCAGGGGCCCGAGACACTGAAGCTTTCTTT.